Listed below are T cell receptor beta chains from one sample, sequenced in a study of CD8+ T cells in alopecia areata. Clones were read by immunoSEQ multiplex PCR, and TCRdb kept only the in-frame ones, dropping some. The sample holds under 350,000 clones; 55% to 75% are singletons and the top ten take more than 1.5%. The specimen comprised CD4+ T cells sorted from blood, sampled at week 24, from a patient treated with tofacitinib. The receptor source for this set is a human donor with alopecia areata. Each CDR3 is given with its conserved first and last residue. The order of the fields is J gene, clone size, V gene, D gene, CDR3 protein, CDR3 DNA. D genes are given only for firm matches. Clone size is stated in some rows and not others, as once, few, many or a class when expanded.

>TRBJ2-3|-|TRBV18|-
CASARGAATDTQYF
TGTGCCAGCGCCCGTGGGGCCGCCACAGATACGCAGTATTTT
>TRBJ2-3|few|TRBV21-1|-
CASSMSSGNDTQYF
TGTGCCAGCAGCATGTCATCGGGGAACGATACGCAGTATTTT
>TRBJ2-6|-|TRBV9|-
CASSVEGPGANVLTF
TGTGCCAGCAGCGTCGAGGGGCCGGGGGCCAACGTCCTGACTTTC
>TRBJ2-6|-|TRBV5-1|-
CASSLEASGRVLTF
TGCGCCAGCAGCTTGGAGGCGTCAGGTCGCGTCCTGACTTTC
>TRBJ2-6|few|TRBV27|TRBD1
CASSLSSGQGLSGANVLTF
TGTGCCAGCAGCCTCTCCTCAGGACAGGGACTCTCTGGGGCCAACGTCCTGACTTTC
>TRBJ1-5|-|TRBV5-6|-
CASSKRDKINQPQHF
TGTGCCAGTTCGAAGAGGGACAAGATTAATCAGCCCCAGCATTTT
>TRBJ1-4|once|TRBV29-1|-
CSVYHEKLFF
TGCAGCGTTTATCATGAAAAACTGTTTTTT
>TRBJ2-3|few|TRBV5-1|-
CASSWGRSTDTQYF
TGCGCCAGCAGCTGGGGGAGGAGCACAGATACGCAGTATTTT
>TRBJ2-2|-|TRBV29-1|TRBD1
CSVGTATNTGELFF
TGCAGCGTAGGGACAGCGACGAACACCGGGGAGCTGTTTTTT
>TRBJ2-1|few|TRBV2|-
CASREGGDEQFF
TGTGCCAGCAGGGAAGGTGGAGATGAGCAGTTCTTC
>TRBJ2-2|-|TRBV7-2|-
CASSLGTNTGELFF
TGTGCCAGCAGCTTAGGGACGAACACCGGGGAGCTGTTTTTT
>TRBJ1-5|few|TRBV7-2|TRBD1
CASSFKGADQPQHF
TGTGCCAGCAGCTTTAAGGGGGCCGATCAGCCCCAGCATTTT
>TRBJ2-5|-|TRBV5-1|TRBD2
CASSYPSGLGQETQYF
TGCGCCAGCAGCTACCCAAGCGGACTAGGACAAGAGACCCAGTACTTC
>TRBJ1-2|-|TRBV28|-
CASSPRGNYGYTF
TGTGCCAGCAGTCCCCGAGGGAACTATGGCTACACCTTC
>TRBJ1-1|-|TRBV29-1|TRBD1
CSVGRNRGRGTEAFF
TGCAGCGTTGGTCGCAACAGGGGGCGCGGGACTGAAGCTTTCTTT
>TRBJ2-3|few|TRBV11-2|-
CASSVVGWLDTQYF
TGTGCCAGCTCCGTCGTAGGGTGGTTAGATACGCAGTATTTT
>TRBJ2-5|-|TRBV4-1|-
CASSQVQRRSQETQYF
TGCGCCAGCAGCCAAGTTCAGCGGAGGAGCCAAGAGACCCAGTACTTC
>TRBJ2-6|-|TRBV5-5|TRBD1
CASSLYHRWTGSGANVLTF
TGTGCCAGCAGCTTGTACCACCGCTGGACAGGGTCTGGGGCCAACGTCCTGACTTTC
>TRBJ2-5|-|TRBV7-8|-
CASSWETTRQGQETQYF
TGTGCCAGCAGCTGGGAAACGACTAGACAGGGCCAAGAGACCCAGTACTTC
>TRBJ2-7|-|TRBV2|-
CASRERTESSYEQYF
TGTGCCAGCAGAGAAAGGACAGAAAGCTCCTACGAGCAGTACTTC
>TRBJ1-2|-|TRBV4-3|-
CASRGTHGYTF
TGCGCCAGCAGGGGAACGCACGGCTACACCTTC
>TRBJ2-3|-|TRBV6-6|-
CASSYPVVGGTDTQYF
TGTGCCAGCAGTTACCCCGTTGTTGGCGGCACAGATACGCAGTATTTT
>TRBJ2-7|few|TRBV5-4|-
CASSQPGRSEQYF
TGTGCCAGCAGTCAGCCAGGCCGGTCGGAGCAGTACTTC
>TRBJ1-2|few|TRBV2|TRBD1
CASRRDSLVGYTF
TGTGCCAGCCGACGGGACAGTCTTGTGGGCTACACCTTC
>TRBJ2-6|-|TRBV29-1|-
CSVDRAAGANVLTF
TGCAGCGTTGACAGGGCGGCTGGGGCCAACGTCCTGACTTTC
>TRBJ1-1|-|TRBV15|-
CATSRRVNTEAFF
TGTGCCACCAGCAGGAGGGTGAACACTGAAGCTTTCTTT
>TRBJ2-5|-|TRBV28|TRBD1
CAIADRGLAGTQYF
TGTGCCATTGCGGACAGGGGGCTGGCTGGGACCCAGTACTTC
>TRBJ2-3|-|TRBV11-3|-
CASSSGQKYTDTQYF
TGTGCCAGCAGCTCCGGACAGAAGTACACAGATACGCAGTATTTT
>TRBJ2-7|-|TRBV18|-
CASSPPGRGTYEQYF
TGTGCCAGCTCGCCCCCGGGGCGTGGGACCTACGAGCAGTACTTC
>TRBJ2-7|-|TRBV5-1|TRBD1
CASSFSPLGTGDYEQYF
TGCGCCAGCAGCTTCTCACCACTAGGGACAGGGGACTACGAGCAGTACTTC
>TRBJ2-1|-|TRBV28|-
CASSTPGQINEQFF
TGTGCCAGCAGTACCCCCGGACAGATCAATGAGCAGTTCTTC
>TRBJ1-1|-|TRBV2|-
CASSEGLTALLNTEAFF
TGTGCCAGCAGTGAAGGCTTGACAGCGCTCTTGAACACTGAAGCTTTCTTT
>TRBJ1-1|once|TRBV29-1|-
CSAHRNTEAFF
TGCAGCGCCCACCGGAACACTGAAGCTTTCTTT
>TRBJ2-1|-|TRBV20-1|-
CSVGNEQFF
TGCAGTGTTGGCAATGAGCAGTTCTTC
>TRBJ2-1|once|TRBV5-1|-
CASSLAPGLQDNEQFF
TGCGCCAGCAGCTTGGCGCCGGGACTCCAAGACAATGAGCAGTTCTTC
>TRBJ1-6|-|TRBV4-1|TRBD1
CASSHADREYSPLHF
TGCGCCAGCAGCCACGCGGACAGGGAATACTCACCCCTCCACTTT
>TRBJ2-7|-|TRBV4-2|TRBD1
CASSQDVGQSTVSYEQYF
TGTGCCAGCAGCCAAGATGTGGGACAGAGCACAGTCTCCTACGAGCAGTACTTC
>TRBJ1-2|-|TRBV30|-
CAWSRRLANYGYTF
TGTGCCTGGAGTAGGCGGTTAGCTAACTATGGCTACACCTTC
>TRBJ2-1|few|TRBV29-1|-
CSASSSYNEQFF
TGCAGCGCCTCTTCTAGCTACAATGAGCAGTTCTTC
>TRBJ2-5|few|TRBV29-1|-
CSVSSAGTVETQYF
TGCAGCGTGTCATCGGCGGGGACCGTAGAGACCCAGTACTTC
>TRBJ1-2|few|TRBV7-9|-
CASSSTTGPNYGYTF
TGTGCCAGCAGCTCGACGACAGGACCAAACTATGGCTACACCTTC
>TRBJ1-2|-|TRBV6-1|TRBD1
CASSEHGQGLRGYTF
TGTGCCAGCAGTGAACACGGACAGGGTCTGAGGGGCTACACCTTC
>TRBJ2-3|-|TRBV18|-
CASSPGGNTDTQYF
TGTGCCAGCTCACCAGGGGGAAACACAGATACGCAGTATTTT
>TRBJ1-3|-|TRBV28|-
CASKSWRRQGGNTIYF
TGTGCCAGCAAGAGTTGGAGACGTCAGGGAGGAAACACCATATATTTT
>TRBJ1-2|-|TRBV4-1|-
CASSPYEDYGYTF
TGCGCCAGCAGCCCGTACGAAGACTATGGCTACACCTTC
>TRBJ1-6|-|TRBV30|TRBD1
CAWIRDSSYNSPLHF
TGTGCCTGGATAAGGGACAGCTCCTATAATTCGCCCCTCCACTTT
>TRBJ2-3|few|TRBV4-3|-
CASSQESGASTDTQYF
TGCGCCAGCAGCCAAGAATCCGGGGCGAGCACAGATACGCAGTATTTT
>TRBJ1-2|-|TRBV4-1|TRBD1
CASSQGTGSDGGTNGYTF
TGCGCCAGCAGCCAAGGGACAGGTAGTGACGGAGGTACGAATGGCTACACCTTC
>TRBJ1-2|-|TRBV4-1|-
CASSQGHSGTSAGYTF
TGCGCCAGCAGCCAAGGTCATAGTGGGACATCGGCCGGCTACACCTTC
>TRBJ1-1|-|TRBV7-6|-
CASSIQGDTEAFF
TGTGCCAGCAGCATACAGGGTGACACTGAAGCTTTCTTT
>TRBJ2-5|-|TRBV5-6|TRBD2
CASSFGLAGEETQYF
TGTGCCAGCAGCTTTGGACTAGCGGGGGAGGAGACCCAGTACTTC
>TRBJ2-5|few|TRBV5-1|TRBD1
CASSAGTGGQETQYF
TGCGCCAGCAGCGCGGGGACAGGGGGGCAAGAGACCCAGTACTTC
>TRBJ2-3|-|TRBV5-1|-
CASSLARVGTDTQYF
TGCGCCAGCAGCTTGGCAAGGGTGGGCACAGATACGCAGTATTTT
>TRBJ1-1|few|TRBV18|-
CASSQHKNTEAFF
TGTGCCAGCTCACAACACAAGAACACTGAAGCTTTCTTT
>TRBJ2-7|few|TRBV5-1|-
CASSLQGGAYEQYF
TGCGCCAGCAGCTTGCAGGGTGGGGCCTACGAGCAGTACTTC